Presented here are 6 T cell receptor beta chains from one specimen sequenced in a study of T cells in Graves' hyperthyroidism and ophthalmopathy. The source material, RNA transcripts, was used to amplify TCR beta CDR3 regions. An initial round of RT-PCR targeting the TCR CDR3 relied on the HTBI primer set. TCRdb independently ran MiXCR on the multiplex PCR reads; one entry per CDR3 protein. The data hold around 700,000 distinct CDR3 sequences, with under 20% observed a single time. Sequenced input: blood. Every receptor here comes from a woman between 50 and 59 years old with Graves' hyperthyroidism that later progressed to Graves' ophthalmopathy.

This rearrangement joins TRBV19 to TRBJ2-2; 7 nucleotides agree with TRBD2. The CDR3 has 14 residues. CDR1 and CDR2 (germline): LNHDA, SQIVND (reference sequence). V lost 3 bases and J lost 4; bases outside the gene matches: 2. CDR3 residues: CASSIREGTGELFF. For the CDR3, the DNA is TGTGCCAGTAGTATCAGGGAGGGCACCGGGGAGCTGTTTTTT.

This clonotype was detected many times. This chain connects TRBV9 to TRBJ2-1; possible D gene TRBD1, 6 bases. Trimming stripped 4 bases from V and 0 bases from J, with 11 bases between. Looked up from germline, CDR1 is SGDLS and CDR2 is YYNGEE. This CDR3 is 15 amino acids long. The CDR3: CASSRQVSSYNEQFF. In DNA form, the CDR3 reads TGTGCCAGCAGCCGACAGGTGAGCTCCTACAATGAGCAGTTCTTC.

A few counts support this clonotype. V gene TRBV6-6 combines with J gene TRBJ1-4; 7 nucleotides match TRBD1. CDR3 size: 15 residues. The germline CDR1 and CDR2 sequences are MNHNY and SVGAGI (reference sequence). J lost 7 bases, V lost 2 bases, and 7 bases had no gene match. The CDR3 bases are TGTGCCAGCAGTTACCCAGACAGGGCCGGTGAAAAACTGTTTTTT. Translated: CASSYPDRAGEKLFF.

This clonotype has just one count. V and J are TRBV29-1 and TRBJ2-2, with 9 bases fitting TRBD1. Looked up from germline, CDR1 is SQVTM and CDR2 is ANQGSEA. The CDR3 length is 16 residues. The junction had 12 bases not matched to a gene; V was cut back by 5 bases and J by 5 bases. Written as DNA, the CDR3 is TGCAGCGTTTTACAGGGGGCGAGTCTTAATACCGGGGAGCTGTTTTTT. Encoded protein: CSVLQGASLNTGELFF.

This clonotype has more than one count but fewer than ten. This chain joins TRBV7-2 and TRBJ2-7; D gene uncertain. The CDR3 is 14 amino acids. Germline values: CDR1 SGHTA, CDR2 FQGNSA. Trimming pared 6 bases from V and 2 bases from J, leaving 14 bases between. The CDR3 spells CASRKIEVAYEQYF. CDR3 nucleotide sequence: TGTGCCAGCAGGAAAATTGAGGTTGCCTACGAGCAGTACTTC. Full variable domain (rest looked up from reference TRBV7-2 and TRBJ2-7): GAGVSQSPSNKVTEKGKDVELRCDPISGHTALYWYRQSLGQGLEFLIYFQGNSAPDKSGLPSDRFSAERTGGSVSTLTIQRTQQEDSAVYLCASRKIEVAYEQYFGPGTRLTVT.

The sample holds many counts of this clonotype. The V call is TRBV2, the J call TRBJ2-1, with 8 bases lining up with TRBD2. Germline V gives CDR1 SNHLY, CDR2 FYNNEI. With 4 bases clipped from V and 4 bases from J, the junction kept 9 bases outside the gene matches. The CDR3 consists of 16 residues. CDR3 residues: CASSGRGGGTYNEQFF. The CDR3 nucleotides read TGTGCCAGCAGTGGACGTGGCGGGGGGACGTACAATGAGCAGTTCTTC.